The 23 T cell receptor beta chains below come from one sample, sequenced in a study of T cell repertoires in ileal Crohn's disease. Surgical specimens yielded lamina propria lymphocytes, which were density-gradient separated and then sorted. Measured with immunoSEQ multiplex PCR; TCRdb has only the in-frame clones, and not every one. The sample yields 2,000 to 2,500 clones, around 74% seen once. The sample consisted of CD8+ T cells from ileum. These receptor sequences come from an adult with Crohn's disease. Some clones in this sample may be carry-over from other donors' samples.

The chain uses TRBV4-1 and TRBJ1-2; D might be TRBD1 (6 bases). The germline V and J ends were trimmed by 1 base and 5 bases, with 14 bases remaining between them. The length of the CDR3 is 15 residues. CDR1 MGHRA and CDR2 YSYEKL come from the germline V gene. The CDR3 DNA sequence: TGCGCCAGCAGCCAAGCAGGGGCAAGTGGGTATGGCTACACCTTC. It yields the protein CASSQAGASGYGYTF.

By share, this clone counts as large. This chain links TRBV6-6 with TRBJ1-3; D is unresolved. The ends were cut back, 6 bases at V and 2 bases at J, with 14 bases in the middle. The CDR3 totals 15 residues. Germline CDR1 is MNHNY and CDR2 is SVGAGI (reference sequence). The CDR3 loop reads CASSPREVAGNTIYF. The CDR3, as DNA: TGTGCCAGCAGCCCACGAGAAGTGGCTGGAAACACCATATATTTT.

The CDR3 DNA reads as TGTGCCAGCAGCCCCGGTCCCGCCGAGGGAAATGAGCAGTTCTTC. It yields the protein CASSPGPAEGNEQFF. J is TRBJ2-1 and V is TRBV7-6; TRBD2 might be the D (5 bases). This CDR3 contains 15 residues. Trimming took 5 bases from V and 7 from J, leaving 18 bases between them. CDR1 and CDR2 (germline): SGHVS, FNYEAQ.

The gene calls are TRBV9 and TRBJ2-2, with D perhaps matching TRBD2 (6 bases). Looked up from germline, CDR1 is SGDLS and CDR2 is YYNGEE. The CDR3 has 15 amino acids. V was shortened by 0 bases and J by 4 bases, with 10 bases between the two germline ends. DNA for the CDR3: TGTGCCAGCAGCGTAGCGGGAGTGGTCACCGGGGAGCTGTTTTTT. This translates into CASSVAGVVTGELFF.

This clone qualifies as hyperexpanded. This rearrangement joins TRBV27 to TRBJ2-7; 7 bases are a match to TRBD1. CDR1 MNHEY and CDR2 SMNVEV come from the germline V gene (reference sequence). V gave up 3 bases and J gave up 4 bases; unmatched junction bases: 9. The CDR3 loop spans 15 amino acids. The chain's CDR3 is CASSFRTGDPYEQYF. The CDR3 nucleotides are TGTGCCAGCAGTTTTCGCACAGGGGACCCTTACGAGCAGTACTTC.

This chain joins TRBV5-4 and TRBJ2-1, with 13 bases aligning to TRBD2. Germline CDR1 SGHNT, CDR2 YYREEE (reference sequence). The CDR3 contains 15 residues. J lost 7 bases, V lost 5 bases, and 6 bases had no gene match. CDR3 sequence (DNA): TGTGCCAGCAGTTCGACTAGCGGGAGGTCTAATGAGCAGTTCTTC. Amino acid sequence: CASSSTSGRSNEQFF.

V usage is TRBV6-6 and J usage is TRBJ2-7; 11 nucleotides match TRBD2. This CDR3 contains 14 residues. V shed 4 bases and J 3 bases; nucleotides not matched to a gene: 2. Germline V gives CDR1 MNHNY, CDR2 SVGAGI (reference sequence). The CDR3 bases are TGTGCCAGCAGTTTAGGGACTAGCGGCTACGAGCAGTACTTC. It codes for CASSLGTSGYEQYF.

The chain couples TRBV27 to TRBJ2-7, with 7 bases that match TRBD1. CDR1 is MNHEY and CDR2 is SMNVEV in the germline V gene (reference sequence). This CDR3 comprises 15 residues. The V and J ends lost 5 bases and 2 bases, in that order; junction bases with no gene match: 9. The CDR3 reads CASSQRQGLTYEQYF. Here the CDR3 DNA reads TGTGCCAGCAGTCAGCGACAGGGCTTGACCTACGAGCAGTACTTC.

The J gene is TRBJ1-2, the V gene TRBV5-6; D may be TRBD1 (5 bases). The germline V gene encodes CDR1 SGHDT and CDR2 YYEEEE. V was pared by 4 bases and J by 4 bases, with 11 bases between. The CDR3 length is 13 residues. In DNA, the CDR3 is TGTGCCAGCAGCACCAGGGTAGGCTATGGCTACACCTTC. It codes for CASSTRVGYGYTF.

The V gene is TRBV7-3, the J gene TRBJ2-2, with 8 bases that match TRBD2. Per germline, CDR1 SGHTA and CDR2 FQGTGA. CDR3 length: 16 residues. J lost 1 base, V lost 1 base, and 2 bases had no gene match. CDR3 protein: CASSLNAGGNTGELFF. CDR3 in DNA: TGTGCCAGCAGCTTAAATGCGGGAGGGAACACCGGGGAGCTGTTTTTT.

The chain carries TRBV7-9 and TRBJ2-2; D remains ambiguous. CDR1 SEHNR and CDR2 FQNEAQ come from the germline V gene (reference sequence). This CDR3 contains 12 residues. V dropped 4 bases and J dropped 5 bases, with 5 bases sitting between them. The CDR3 bases are TGTGCCAGCAGCTCCCGTACCGGGGAGCTGTTTTTT. Its protein is CASSSRTGELFF.

This rearrangement joins TRBV9 to TRBJ2-7; a possible D gene is TRBD2 (6 bases). The germline V gene encodes CDR1 SGDLS and CDR2 YYNGEE. The CDR3 covers 13 residues. V was cut by 0 bases and J by 6 bases, with 10 bases left in between. CDR3 residues: CASSVVGGREQYF. CDR3 nucleotides: TGTGCCAGCAGCGTAGTGGGGGGACGCGAGCAGTACTTC.

The chain links TRBV7-2 to TRBJ2-3, with 8 bases that match TRBD2. Germline values: CDR1 SGHTA, CDR2 FQGNSA. CDR3 length equals 14 residues. V lost 4 bases, J lost 1 base, and 1 base stayed unmatched. The CDR3 loop is CASSSTSGTDTQYF. CDR3 DNA sequence: TGTGCCAGCAGCTCGACTAGCGGCACAGATACGCAGTATTTT.

This chain links TRBV2 with TRBJ1-2, with TRBD1 as a possible D gene (6 bases). Trimming cost V 8 bases and J 3 bases, with 13 bases left between them. CDR1 is SNHLY and CDR2 is FYNNEI in the germline V gene. The CDR3 runs 13 residues. CDR3 nucleotide sequence: TGTGCCAGCCCCCGGGACAAAGACTATGGCTACACCTTC. Translation: CASPRDKDYGYTF.

This rearrangement joins TRBV7-9 to TRBJ2-1; 14 bases map to TRBD2. The CDR3 has 16 residues. Trimming at V came to 3 bases and at J to 9 bases, leaving 7 bases not matched to a gene. From germline, CDR1 is SEHNR and CDR2 FQNEAQ (reference sequence). Here the CDR3 reads CASSFSFGLAGGEQFF. DNA of the CDR3: TGTGCCAGCAGCTTCAGCTTCGGACTAGCGGGAGGTGAGCAGTTCTTC.

The chain is built from TRBV19 and TRBJ2-4; 8 positions match TRBD2. The V gene end was trimmed by 7 bases and the J gene end by 6 bases; junction bases not matched to a gene: 8. Germline values: CDR1 LNHDA, CDR2 SQIVND (reference sequence). This CDR3 contains 14 residues. The DNA for the CDR3 is TGTGCCAGTAACCCCGGGGGGGCAGGAAACATTCAGTACTTC. Protein sequence: CASNPGGAGNIQYF.

The CDR3 spells CASSPEANTEAFF. The DNA of the CDR3 is TGTGCCAGCAGCCCCGAGGCCAACACTGAAGCTTTCTTT. The chain recombines TRBV7-9 with TRBJ1-1; unclear D gene. Germline V gene sequence: CDR1 SEHNR, CDR2 FQNEAQ (reference sequence). The CDR3 sequence is 13 residues long. The ends were cut back, 5 bases at V and 2 bases at J, with 9 bases in the middle.

This clone was detected only once. The chain has TRBV2 and TRBJ2-7; 7 positions match TRBD2. The germline V gene has CDR1 SNHLY and CDR2 FYNNEI. The length of the CDR3 is 15 residues. V was clipped by 8 bases and J by 0 bases; unmatched bases: 10. The CDR3 coding sequence is TGTGCCAGCTCCGCCTGGACTAGTAGCTCCTACGAGCAGTACTTC. Its translation is CASSAWTSSSYEQYF. Full variable domain (missing parts from reference TRBV2 and TRBJ2-7): EPEVTQTPSHQVTQMGQEVILRCVPISNHLYFYWYRQILGQKVEFLVSFYNNEISEKSEIFDDQFSVERPDGSNFTLKIRSTKLEDSAMYFCASSAWTSSSYEQYFGPGTRLTVT.

This clone turned up a few times. In DNA form, the CDR3 reads TGTGCCAGCAGCCCACGAGAAGTGGCTGGAAACACCATATATTTT. This gives the protein CASSPREVAGNTIYF. V and J are TRBV6-5 and TRBJ1-3, with unresolved D. V lost 6 bases and J lost 2, with 14 bases in between. From germline, CDR1 is MNHEY and CDR2 SVGAGI. The CDR3 extends over 15 amino acids.

V usage is TRBV28 and J usage is TRBJ2-5; 7 nucleotides match TRBD2. The DNA matches TRBJ2-7 better at its end, which makes the J call doubtful. The CDR3 is 16 amino acids. Germline V CDR1 and CDR2: MDHEN, SYDVKM. CDR3 in DNA: TGTGCCAGCAGTTTACGCGTGGGAGGGGTGACCTACGAGCAGTACTTC. Translating gives CASSLRVGGVTYEQYF.

This clone was observed a handful of times. The genes are TRBV28 and TRBJ2-7; the D gene is possibly TRBD1 (6 bases). From germline, CDR1 is MDHEN and CDR2 SYDVKM. The CDR3 has 13 amino acids. V dropped 6 bases and J dropped 6 bases, with 15 bases sitting between them. CDR3 sequence: CASRTTGFGEQYF. CDR3 DNA: TGTGCCAGCAGAACTACAGGGTTTGGCGAGCAGTACTTC. Looking up the rest from reference TRBV28 and TRBJ2-7 gives the full variable domain: DVKVTQSSRYLVKRTGEKVFLECVQDMDHENMFWYRQDPGLGLRLIYFSYDVKMKEKGDIPEGYSVSREKKERFSLILESASTNQTSMYLCASRTTGFGEQYFGPGTRLTVT.

This clone was counted once. This chain links TRBV28 with TRBJ1-5; D is perhaps TRBD1 (6 bases). Germline-derived CDR1 and CDR2 are MDHEN and SYDVKM. CDR3 length: 18 residues. Trimming removed 2 bases from V and 2 bases from J, with 19 bases in between. The CDR3 sequence is CASSLTGLDRRGNQPQHF. As DNA, the CDR3 is TGTGCCAGCAGTTTAACAGGGTTGGATAGACGTGGCAATCAGCCCCAGCATTTT. Supplemented by reference TRBV28 and TRBJ1-5, the full variable domain reads DVKVTQSSRYLVKRTGEKVFLECVQDMDHENMFWYRQDPGLGLRLIYFSYDVKMKEKGDIPEGYSVSREKKERFSLILESASTNQTSMYLCASSLTGLDRRGNQPQHFGDGTRLSIL.

The gene calls are TRBV28 and TRBJ2-7; D gene unclear. Germline assignment: CDR1 MDHEN and CDR2 SYDVKM. V gave up 3 bases and J gave up 8 bases, with 8 bases separating them. This CDR3 spans 11 amino acids. CDR3 bases: TGTGCCAGCAGTTTGGAGTGGCAGCAGTACTTC. It is translated as CASSLEWQQYF. The complete variable domain, with remaining parts taken from reference TRBV28 and TRBJ2-7, reads DVKVTQSSRYLVKRTGEKVFLECVQDMDHENMFWYRQDPGLGLRLIYFSYDVKMKEKGDIPEGYSVSREKKERFSLILESASTNQTSMYLCASSLEWQQYFGPGTRLTVT.